The source of this T cell receptor (beta chain) is a study of OX40 agonist ivuxolimab in advanced cancers. Study information: Patient treatment consisted of intravenous ivuxolimab administration every 2 weeks at 0.01 to 10 mg/kg. Three dose-escalation patients had partial responses: one with hepatocellular carcinoma and two with cutaneous melanoma. Study results and caveats: The study observed clonal expansion of CD4+ and CD8+ blood T cells by week 6 at 0.1 to 3.0 mg/kg.

Assay used: immunoSEQ multiplex PCR; TCRdb lists only in-frame clones, some missing. Of almost 90,000 clones listed, approximately 90% are singletons. In the case of this clone: Antigen: not known.

Peripheral blood came from all dose cohorts at three timepoints. CDR1 SGDLS and CDR2 YYNGEE come from the germline V gene. Trimming at V came to 3 bases and at J to 10 bases, leaving 14 bases not matched to a gene. The CDR3 sequence is 16 residues long. The source of this sequence is an adult with an advanced solid tumor such as melanoma, head and neck, liver or kidney cancer. The sequenced sample was CD4+ or CD8+ T cells sorted from blood, obtained in a trial of the OX40 agonist ivuxolimab. The J gene is TRBJ2-1, the V gene TRBV9; TRBD2 aligns across 9 bases. CDR3 bases: TGTGCCAGCAGCGCCCCCCGGGGAGCGGGAGGACACGAGCAGTTCTTC. It yields the protein CASSAPRGAGGHEQFF.